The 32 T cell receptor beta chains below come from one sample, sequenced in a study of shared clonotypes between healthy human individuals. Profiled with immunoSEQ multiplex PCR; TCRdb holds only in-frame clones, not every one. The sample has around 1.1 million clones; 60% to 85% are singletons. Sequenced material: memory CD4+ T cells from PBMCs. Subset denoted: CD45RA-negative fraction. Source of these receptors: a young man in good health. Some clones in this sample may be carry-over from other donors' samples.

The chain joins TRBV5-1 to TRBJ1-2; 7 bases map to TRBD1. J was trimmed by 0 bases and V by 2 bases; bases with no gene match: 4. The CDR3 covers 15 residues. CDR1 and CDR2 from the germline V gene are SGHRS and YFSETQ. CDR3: CASSLIGGANYGYTF. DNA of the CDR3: TGCGCCAGCAGCTTAATAGGGGGCGCTAACTATGGCTACACCTTC.

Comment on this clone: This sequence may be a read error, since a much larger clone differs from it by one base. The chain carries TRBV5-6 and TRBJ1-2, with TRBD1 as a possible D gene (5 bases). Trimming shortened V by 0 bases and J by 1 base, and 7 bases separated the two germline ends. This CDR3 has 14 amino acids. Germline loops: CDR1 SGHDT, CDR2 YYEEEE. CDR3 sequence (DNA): TGTGCCAGCAGCTTGGACAGGAGTAACTATGGCTACACCTTC. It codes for CASSLDRSNYGYTF. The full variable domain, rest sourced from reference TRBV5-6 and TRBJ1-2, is DAGVTQSPTHLIKTRGQQVTLRCSPKSGHDTVSWYQQALGQGPQFIFQYYEEEERQRGNFPDRFSGHQFPNYSSELNVNALLLGDSALYLCASSLDRSNYGYTFGSGTRLTVV.

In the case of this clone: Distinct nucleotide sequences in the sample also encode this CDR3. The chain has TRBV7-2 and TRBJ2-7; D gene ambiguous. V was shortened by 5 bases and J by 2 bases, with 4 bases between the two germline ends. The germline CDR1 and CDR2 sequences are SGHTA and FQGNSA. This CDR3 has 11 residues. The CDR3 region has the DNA TGTGCCAGCAGCCTAACCTACGAGCAGTACTTC. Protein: CASSLTYEQYF.

The CDR3, as DNA: TGCGCCAGCAGCCAAGATGTGGGACAAGAGACCCAGTACTTC. Encoded protein: CASSQDVGQETQYF. The V and J genes are TRBV4-3 and TRBJ2-5, with no clear D. Germline assignment: CDR1 LGHNA and CDR2 YSLEER. The V end lost 0 bases, the J end lost 2 bases, and 7 bases lay between the germline ends. CDR3 length: 14 amino acids.

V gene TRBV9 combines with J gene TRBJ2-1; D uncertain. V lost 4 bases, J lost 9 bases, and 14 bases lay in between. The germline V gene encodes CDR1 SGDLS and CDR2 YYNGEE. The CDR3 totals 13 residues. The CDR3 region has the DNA TGTGCCAGCAGCCCTACGATAGCTGGTGAGCAGTTCTTC. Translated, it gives CASSPTIAGEQFF.

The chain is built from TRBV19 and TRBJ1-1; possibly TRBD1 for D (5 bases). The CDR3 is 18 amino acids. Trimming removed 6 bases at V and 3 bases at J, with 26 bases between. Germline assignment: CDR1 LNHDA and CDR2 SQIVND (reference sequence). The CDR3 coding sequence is TGTGCCAGTAGAGGGGCGGTAGACCGGGACCGCCTGGACACTGAAGCTTTCTTT. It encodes CASRGAVDRDRLDTEAFF.

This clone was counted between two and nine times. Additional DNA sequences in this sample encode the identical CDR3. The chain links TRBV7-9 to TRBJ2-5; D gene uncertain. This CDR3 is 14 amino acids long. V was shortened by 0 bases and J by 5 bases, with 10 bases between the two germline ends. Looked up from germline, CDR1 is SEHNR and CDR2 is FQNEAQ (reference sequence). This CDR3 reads CASSLARPPETQYF. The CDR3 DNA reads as TGTGCCAGCAGCTTAGCGCGGCCCCCTGAGACCCAGTACTTC.

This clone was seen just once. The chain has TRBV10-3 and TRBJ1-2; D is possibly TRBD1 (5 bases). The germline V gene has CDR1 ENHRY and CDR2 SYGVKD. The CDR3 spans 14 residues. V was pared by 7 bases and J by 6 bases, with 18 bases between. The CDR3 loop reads CAIKRDSSKDGYTF. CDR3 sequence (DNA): TGTGCCATCAAGCGGGACTCCTCAAAGGATGGCTACACCTTC.

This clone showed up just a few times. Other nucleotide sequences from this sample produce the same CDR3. DNA of the CDR3: TGTGCCAGCAGCCCGGGACAGGGTAACTATGGCTACACCTTC. Protein sequence: CASSPGQGNYGYTF. The chain is built from TRBV5-4 and TRBJ1-2, with TRBD1 matching over 9 bases. The CDR3 is 14 amino acids. Germline V gene sequence: CDR1 SGHNT, CDR2 YYREEE (reference sequence). V lost 4 bases and J lost 1; bases outside the gene matches: 2.

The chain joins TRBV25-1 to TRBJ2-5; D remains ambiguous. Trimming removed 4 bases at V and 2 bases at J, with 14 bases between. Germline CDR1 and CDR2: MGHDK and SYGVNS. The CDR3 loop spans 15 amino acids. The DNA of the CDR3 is TGTGCCAGCAGTGCCTTACCCGGGCGTCAAGAGACCCAGTACTTC. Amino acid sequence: CASSALPGRQETQYF.

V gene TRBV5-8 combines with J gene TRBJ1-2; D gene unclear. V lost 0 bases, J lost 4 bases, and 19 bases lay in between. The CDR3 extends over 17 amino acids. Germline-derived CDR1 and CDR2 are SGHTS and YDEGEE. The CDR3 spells CASSLARGLSGFYGYTF. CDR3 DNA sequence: TGTGCCAGCAGCTTGGCCCGTGGACTGTCTGGGTTCTATGGCTACACCTTC. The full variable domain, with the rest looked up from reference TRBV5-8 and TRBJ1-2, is EAGVTQSPTHLIKTRGQQATLRCSPISGHTSVYWYQQALGLGLQFLLWYDEGEERNRGNFPPRFSGRQFPNYSSELNVNALELEDSALYLCASSLARGLSGFYGYTFGSGTRLTVV.

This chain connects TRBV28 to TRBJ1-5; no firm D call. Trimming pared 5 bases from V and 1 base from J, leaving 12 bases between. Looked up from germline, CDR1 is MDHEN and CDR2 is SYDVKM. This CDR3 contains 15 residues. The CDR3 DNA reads TGTGCCAGCAGTCCCACATTGGGGAGCAATCAGCCCCAGCATTTT. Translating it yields CASSPTLGSNQPQHF.

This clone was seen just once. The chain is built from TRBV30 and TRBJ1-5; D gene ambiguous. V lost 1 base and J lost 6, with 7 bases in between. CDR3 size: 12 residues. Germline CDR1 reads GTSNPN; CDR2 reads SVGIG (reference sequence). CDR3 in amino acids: CAWSGPRQPQHF. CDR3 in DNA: TGTGCCTGGAGTGGACCCCGTCAGCCCCAGCATTTT.

The CDR3 here is CASSLEAATQVIQPQHF. Written as DNA, the CDR3 is TGTGCCAGCAGCTTAGAGGCAGCAACCCAGGTAATTCAGCCCCAGCATTTT. The V and J genes are TRBV7-2 and TRBJ1-5; D gene ambiguous. This CDR3 is built from 17 residues. Trimming shortened V by 1 base and J by 6 bases, and 19 bases separated the two germline ends. Germline CDR1 reads SGHTA; CDR2 reads FQGNSA.

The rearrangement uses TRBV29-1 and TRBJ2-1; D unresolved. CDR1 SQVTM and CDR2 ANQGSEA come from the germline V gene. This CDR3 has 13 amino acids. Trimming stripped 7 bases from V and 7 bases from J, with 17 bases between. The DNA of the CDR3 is TGCAGCGCCTCCGTATCAGTGATGAATGAGCAGTTCTTC. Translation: CSASVSVMNEQFF.

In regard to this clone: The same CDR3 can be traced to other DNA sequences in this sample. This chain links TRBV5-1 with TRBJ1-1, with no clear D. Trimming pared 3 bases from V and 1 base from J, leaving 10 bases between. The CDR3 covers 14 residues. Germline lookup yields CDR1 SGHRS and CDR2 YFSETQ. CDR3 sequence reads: CASSSGYQNTEAFF. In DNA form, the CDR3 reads TGCGCCAGCAGCTCGGGGTATCAGAACACTGAAGCTTTCTTT.

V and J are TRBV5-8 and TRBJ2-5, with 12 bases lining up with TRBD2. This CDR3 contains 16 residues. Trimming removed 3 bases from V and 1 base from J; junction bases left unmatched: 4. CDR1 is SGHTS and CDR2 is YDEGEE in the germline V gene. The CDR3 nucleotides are TGTGCCAGCAGCTCCGGACTAGCGGGAATCCAAGAGACCCAGTACTTC. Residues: CASSSGLAGIQETQYF.

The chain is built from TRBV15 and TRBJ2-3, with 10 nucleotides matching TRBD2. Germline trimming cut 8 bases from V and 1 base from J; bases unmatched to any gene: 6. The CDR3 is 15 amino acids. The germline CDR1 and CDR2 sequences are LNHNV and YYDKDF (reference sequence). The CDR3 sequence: CATGTGLAGTDTQYF. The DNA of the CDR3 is TGTGCCACCGGGACCGGACTAGCGGGCACAGATACGCAGTATTTT. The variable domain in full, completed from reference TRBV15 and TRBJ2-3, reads DAMVIQNPRYQVTQFGKPVTLSCSQTLNHNVMYWYQQKSSQAPKLLFHYYDKDFNNEADTPDNFQSRRPNTSFCFLDIRSPGLGDTAMYLCATGTGLAGTDTQYFGPGTRLTVL.

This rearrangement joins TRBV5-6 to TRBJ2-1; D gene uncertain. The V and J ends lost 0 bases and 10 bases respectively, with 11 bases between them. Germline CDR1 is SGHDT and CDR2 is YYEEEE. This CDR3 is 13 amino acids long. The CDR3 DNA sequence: TGTGCCAGCAGCTTGGTTGGTGTCTCCGAGCAGTTCTTC. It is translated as CASSLVGVSEQFF.

As DNA, the CDR3 is TGTGCCAGCACCGTGGTCCGGACAGGCACAGATACGCAGTATTTT. Its translation: CASTVVRTGTDTQYF. The chain employs TRBV2 and TRBJ2-3; tentative D call: TRBD1 (6 bases). V gave up 7 bases and J gave up 1 base, with 15 bases separating them. The CDR3 covers 15 residues. Germline CDR1 SNHLY, CDR2 FYNNEI.

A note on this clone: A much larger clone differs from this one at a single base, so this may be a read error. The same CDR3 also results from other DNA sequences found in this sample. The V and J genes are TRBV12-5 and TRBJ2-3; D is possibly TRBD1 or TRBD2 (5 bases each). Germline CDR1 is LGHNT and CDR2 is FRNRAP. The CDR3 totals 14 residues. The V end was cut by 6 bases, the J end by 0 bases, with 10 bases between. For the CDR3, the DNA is TGTGCTAGTGGGCAGGGCGGGAGCACAGATACGCAGTATTTT. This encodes CASGQGGSTDTQYF. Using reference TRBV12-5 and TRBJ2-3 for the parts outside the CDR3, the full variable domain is DARVTQTPRHKVTEMGQEVTMRCQPILGHNTVFWYRQTMMQGLELLAYFRNRAPLDDSGMPKDRFSAEMPDATLATLKIQPSEPRDSAVYFCASGQGGSTDTQYFGPGTRLTVL.

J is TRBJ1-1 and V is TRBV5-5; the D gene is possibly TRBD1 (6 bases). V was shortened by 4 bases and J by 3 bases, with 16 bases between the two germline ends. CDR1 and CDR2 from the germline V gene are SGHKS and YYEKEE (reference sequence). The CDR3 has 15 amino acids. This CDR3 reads CASSARAGADTEAFF. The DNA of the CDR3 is TGTGCCAGCAGCGCCCGCGCGGGGGCCGACACTGAAGCTTTCTTT. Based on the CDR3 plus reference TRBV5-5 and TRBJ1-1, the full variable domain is DAGVTQSPTHLIKTRGQQVTLRCSPISGHKSVSWYQQVLGQGPQFIFQYYEKEERGRGNFPDRFSARQFPNYSSELNVNALLLGDSALYLCASSARAGADTEAFFGQGTRLTVV.

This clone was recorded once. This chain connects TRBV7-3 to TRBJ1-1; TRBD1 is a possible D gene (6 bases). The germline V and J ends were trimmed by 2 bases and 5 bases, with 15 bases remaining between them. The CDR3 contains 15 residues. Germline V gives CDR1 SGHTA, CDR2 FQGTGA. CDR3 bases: TGTGCCAGCAGCTTAGCTTCCAGGGGTTGGACTGAAGCTTTCTTT. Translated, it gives CASSLASRGWTEAFF.

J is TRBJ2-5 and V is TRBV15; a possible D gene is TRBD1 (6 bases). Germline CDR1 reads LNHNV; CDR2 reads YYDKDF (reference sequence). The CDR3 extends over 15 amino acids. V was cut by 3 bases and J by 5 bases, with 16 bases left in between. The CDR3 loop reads CATSSLAIQGETQYF. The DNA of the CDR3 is TGTGCCACCAGCAGCTTGGCGATCCAGGGGGAGACCCAGTACTTC. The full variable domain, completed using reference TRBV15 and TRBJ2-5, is DAMVIQNPRYQVTQFGKPVTLSCSQTLNHNVMYWYQQKSSQAPKLLFHYYDKDFNNEADTPDNFQSRRPNTSFCFLDIRSPGLGDTAMYLCATSSLAIQGETQYFGPGTRLLVL.

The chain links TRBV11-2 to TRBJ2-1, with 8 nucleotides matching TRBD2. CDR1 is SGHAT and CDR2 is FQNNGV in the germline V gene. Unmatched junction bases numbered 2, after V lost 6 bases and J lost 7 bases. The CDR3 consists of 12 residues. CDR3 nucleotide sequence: TGTGCCAGCAGAAGCGGGGGAAATGAGCAGTTCTTC. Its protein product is CASRSGGNEQFF. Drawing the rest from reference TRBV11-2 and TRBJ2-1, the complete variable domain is EAGVAQSPRYKIIEKRQSVAFWCNPISGHATLYWYQQILGQGPKLLIQFQNNGVVDDSQLPKDRFSAERLKGVDSTLKIQPAKLEDSAVYLCASRSGGNEQFFGPGTRLTVL.

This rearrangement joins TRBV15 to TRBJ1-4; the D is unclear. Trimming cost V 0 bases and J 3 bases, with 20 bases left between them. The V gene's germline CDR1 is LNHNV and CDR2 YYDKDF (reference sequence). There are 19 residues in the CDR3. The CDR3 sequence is CATSREPRPFSRANEKLFF. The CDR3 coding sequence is TGTGCCACCAGCAGAGAGCCCCGGCCGTTTAGCCGAGCTAATGAAAAACTGTTTTTT.

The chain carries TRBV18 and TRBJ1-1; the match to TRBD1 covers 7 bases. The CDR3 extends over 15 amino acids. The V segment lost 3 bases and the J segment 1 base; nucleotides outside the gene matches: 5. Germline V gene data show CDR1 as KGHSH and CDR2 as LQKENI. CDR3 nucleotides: TGTGCCAGCTCACCCAGGGACAGCGAGAACACTGAAGCTTTCTTT. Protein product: CASSPRDSENTEAFF.

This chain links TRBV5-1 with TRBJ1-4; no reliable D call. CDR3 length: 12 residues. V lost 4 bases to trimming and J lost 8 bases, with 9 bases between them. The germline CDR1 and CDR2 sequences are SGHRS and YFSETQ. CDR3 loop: CASSPVGEKLFF. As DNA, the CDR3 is TGCGCCAGCAGCCCGGTGGGAGAAAAACTGTTTTTT.

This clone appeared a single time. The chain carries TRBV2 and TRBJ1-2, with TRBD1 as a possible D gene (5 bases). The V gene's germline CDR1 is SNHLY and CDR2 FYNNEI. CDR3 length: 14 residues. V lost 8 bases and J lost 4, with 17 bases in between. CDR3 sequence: CASQGTDRGYGYTF. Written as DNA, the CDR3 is TGTGCCAGCCAAGGGACCGACCGGGGCTATGGCTACACCTTC.

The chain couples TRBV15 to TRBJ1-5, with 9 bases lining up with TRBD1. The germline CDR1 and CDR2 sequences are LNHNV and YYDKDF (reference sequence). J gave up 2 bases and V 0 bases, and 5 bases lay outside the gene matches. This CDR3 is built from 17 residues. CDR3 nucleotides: TGTGCCACCAGCAGAGACCGGGACAGGGTGGGCAATCAGCCCCAGCATTTT. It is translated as CATSRDRDRVGNQPQHF.

The CDR3 sequence is CASSHSVSGQETQYF. The CDR3 nucleotides read TGCGCCAGCAGCCACAGCGTTAGCGGCCAAGAGACCCAGTACTTC. The chain has TRBV5-1 and TRBJ2-5; tentative D call: TRBD2 (6 bases). The CDR3 contains 15 residues. Looked up from germline, CDR1 is SGHRS and CDR2 is YFSETQ. V shed 4 bases and J shed 1 base, with 14 bases lying between them.

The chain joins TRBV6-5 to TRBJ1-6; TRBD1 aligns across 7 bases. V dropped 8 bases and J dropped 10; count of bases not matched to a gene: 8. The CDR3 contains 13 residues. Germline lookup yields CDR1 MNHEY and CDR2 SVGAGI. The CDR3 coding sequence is TGTGCCAGCCGAAGGGGGCCGAGATCACCCCTCCACTTT. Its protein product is CASRRGPRSPLHF.